The next 4 T cell receptor beta chains were all read from a single sample in a study of immune aging and cytomegalovirus after organ transplant. Indicated time point: five sample-tagged time points from pre-transplant (day -1) to day 368 post-transplant, pooled. BD Rhapsody targeted mRNA and AbSeq chemistry was used for microwell cell capture and library preparation. From the single-cell sequencing reads, TCRdb called clonotypes with MiXCR, one entry per CDR3 protein. The sample lists tens of thousands of distinct CDR3 sequences; 36% were seen once. For these receptors, no antigen is known. This specimen was CMV peptide-activated CD4+ and CD8+ T cells sorted from blood, taken at five time points, pooled. Sample subset: sorted CD8+CD137+ and CD4+CD154+ T cells after less than 15 h CMV IE-1 peptide stimulation. These receptors all stem from a female donor who had a heart transplant and CMV viremia.

This clonotype was counted only a few times. V is TRBV29-1 and J is TRBJ1-5; TRBD1 matches at 7 bases. After removal of 0 bases from V and 3 bases from J, the junction contained 11 bases not matched to a gene. CDR1 SQVTM and CDR2 ANQGSEA come from the germline V gene. This CDR3 is 17 amino acids long. The CDR3: CSVEEPGGGQFNQPQHF. The CDR3 bases are TGCAGCGTTGAAGAACCTGGTGGGGGACAGTTCAATCAGCCCCAGCATTTT.

This clonotype has just one count. The conserved phenylalanine or tryptophan normally closing the CDR3 is absent here, so this likely arose from a read error. This chain links TRBV18 with TRBJ2-1; 8 bases align to TRBD2. V dropped 3 bases and J dropped 8; count of bases not matched to a gene: 15. CDR3 length: 17 amino acids. The germline V gene encodes CDR1 KGHSH and CDR2 LQKENI. The CDR3 reads CASSPSGVSGSLDEQFL. In DNA form, the CDR3 reads TGTGCCAGCTCACCCTCCGGTGTGAGCGGGAGCTTGGATGAGCAGTTCCTC.

V and J are TRBV10-3 and TRBJ2-1; TRBD2 might be the D (6 bases). Germline assignment: CDR1 ENHRY and CDR2 SYGVKD. There are 15 residues in the CDR3. Trimming took 10 bases from V and 7 from J, leaving 23 bases between them. CDR3 nucleotides: TGTGCCAGCCGCCAACGACTAGAGGTGTTTAATGAGCAGTTCTTC. Translated, it gives CASRQRLEVFNEQFF.

The rearrangement joins TRBV28 to TRBJ1-1; D remains unclear. CDR1 MDHEN and CDR2 SYDVKM come from the germline V gene. The CDR3 is made up of 18 amino acids. The V end was cut by 2 bases, the J end by 0 bases, with 19 bases between. Written as DNA, the CDR3 is TGTGCCAGCAGTTTAAGTGTGAGGGTCGGAGGCTTGAACACTGAAGCTTTCTTT. Translating gives CASSLSVRVGGLNTEAFF.